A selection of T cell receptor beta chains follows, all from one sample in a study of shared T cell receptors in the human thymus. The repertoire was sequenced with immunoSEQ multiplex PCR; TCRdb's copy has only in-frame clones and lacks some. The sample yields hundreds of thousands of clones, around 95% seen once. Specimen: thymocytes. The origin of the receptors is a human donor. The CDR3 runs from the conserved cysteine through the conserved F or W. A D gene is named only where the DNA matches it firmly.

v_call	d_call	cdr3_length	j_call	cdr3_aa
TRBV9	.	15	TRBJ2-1	CASSVVPGKNDEQFF
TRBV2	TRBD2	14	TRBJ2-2	CASRTSGGPGELFF
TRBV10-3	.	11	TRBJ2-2	CAIGRNGELFF
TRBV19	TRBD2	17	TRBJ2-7	CASSIERRAGISYEQYF
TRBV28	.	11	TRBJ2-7	CASSRLYEQYF
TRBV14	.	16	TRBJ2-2	CASSQEGQSNTGELFF
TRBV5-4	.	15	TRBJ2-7	CASSLESGWDYEQYF
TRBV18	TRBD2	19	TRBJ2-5	CASSPRTSSGSGGQETQYF
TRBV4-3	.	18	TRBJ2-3	CASSQETQWLRDTDTQYF
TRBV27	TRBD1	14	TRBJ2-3	CASSMTGRTDTQYF
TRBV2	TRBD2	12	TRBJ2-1	CASGRDYNEQFF
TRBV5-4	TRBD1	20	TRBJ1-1	CASSLPRSEPGQGSDTEAFF
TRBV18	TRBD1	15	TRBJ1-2	CASSPDGQGKYGYTF
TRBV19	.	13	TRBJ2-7	CASSWGPPYEQYF
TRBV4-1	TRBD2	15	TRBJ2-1	CASNSLAGAGNEQFF
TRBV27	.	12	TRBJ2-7	CASSFGVGEQYF
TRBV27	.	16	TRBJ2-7	CASRPGPLLGQYEQYF
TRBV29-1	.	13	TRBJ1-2	CSVPGGFNYGYTF
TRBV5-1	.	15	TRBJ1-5	CASSWVGDPQEPQHF
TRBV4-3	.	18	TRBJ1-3	CASSQGGPQTDSGNTIYF
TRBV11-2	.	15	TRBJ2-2	CASSGRTEDTGELFF
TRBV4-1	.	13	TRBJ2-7	CASSQGRAYEQYF
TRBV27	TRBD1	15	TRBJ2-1	CASSYEGTGGDEQFF
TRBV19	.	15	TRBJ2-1	CASSQRGRPYNEQFF
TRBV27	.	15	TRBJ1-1	CASRSGGAWGTEAFF
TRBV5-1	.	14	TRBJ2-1	CASSFGRVYNEQFF
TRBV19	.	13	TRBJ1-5	CASSSTGYQPQHF
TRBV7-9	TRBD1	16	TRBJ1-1	CASSGGQGARKTEAFF
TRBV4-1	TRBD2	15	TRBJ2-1	CASSQSGLVSDEQFF
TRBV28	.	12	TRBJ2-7	CASSWASYEQYF
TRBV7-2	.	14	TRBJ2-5	CASSSPDWQETQYF
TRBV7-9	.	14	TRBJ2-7	CASSLVPTTHEQYF
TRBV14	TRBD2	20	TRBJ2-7	CASSQEGLAGGGSRIYEQYF
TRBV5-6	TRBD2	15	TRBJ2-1	CASIPGTSGHNEQFF
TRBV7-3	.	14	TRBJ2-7	CASSLSWRGHEQYF
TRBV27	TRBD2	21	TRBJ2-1	CASSSNPPPASGRGVENEQFF
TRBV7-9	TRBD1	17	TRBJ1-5	CASSLGPDREHNQPQHF
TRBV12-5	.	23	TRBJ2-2	CASGLLSGPGERPIGGDTGELFF
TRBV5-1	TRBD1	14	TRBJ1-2	CALAGRGQGRGYTF
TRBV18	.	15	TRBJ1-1	CASGPGGVGRTEAFF
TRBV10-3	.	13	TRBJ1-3	CASRADSGNTIYF